This T cell receptor (beta chain) was recorded in a study of response to subunit inactivated influenza vaccine. MiXCR was run by TCRdb on the RT-PCR reads, yielding one entry per CDR3 protein. The sample contains roughly 520,000 distinct CDR3 sequences, less than 30% of which appear only once. Sequences were derived from CD4+ T cells sorted from PBMCs, sampled about 5 days after vaccination. This receptor was identified in a man aged 50 or older who received an inactivated influenza vaccine.

CDR3 in DNA: TGTGCCAGCAGTGTCTTACAGGGGAACGGCTACACCTTC. Its translation is CASSVLQGNGYTF. V gene TRBV2 combines with J gene TRBJ1-2, with 7 bases fitting TRBD1. Losses at the gene ends were 4 bases for V and 8 bases for J; bases not matched to a gene: 7. Germline CDR1 reads SNHLY; CDR2 reads FYNNEI. CDR3 length equals 13 residues.